A single sample gave rise to the 22 T cell receptor beta chains below, sequenced in a study of blood T cell repertoires in COVID-19. TCRdb's table, derived via immunoSEQ multiplex PCR, lists solely in-frame clones and lacks some. The sample lists around 60,000 clones; more than 70% were seen once. The specimen sequenced was peripheral blood. The receptors come from a man aged 60-69 years with COVID-19, enrolled during active disease.

The CDR3 DNA reads TGTGCCATCACCTCCGGGACAATGAGCTCCTACGAGCAGTACTTC. It translates to CAITSGTMSSYEQYF. The gene calls are TRBV10-3 and TRBJ2-7; TRBD1 is a possible D gene (6 bases). This CDR3 comprises 15 residues. V lost 7 bases to trimming and J lost 0 bases, with 16 bases between them. The germline V gene encodes CDR1 ENHRY and CDR2 SYGVKD.

This chain's CDR3 is CASSVTGYNEQFF. CDR3 coding DNA: TGTGCCAGCAGCGTGACAGGATACAATGAGCAGTTCTTC. The rearrangement links TRBV7-3 to TRBJ2-1, with D possibly matching TRBD1 (6 bases). This CDR3 contains 13 residues. Per the germline V gene, CDR1 is SGHTA and CDR2 is FQGTGA. Between the trimmed V and J ends, which lost 5 bases and 4 bases, there was a span of 9 bases.

The rearrangement links TRBV6-5 to TRBJ2-1; weak D call: TRBD1 (5 bases). Per the germline V gene, CDR1 is MNHEY and CDR2 is SVGAGI. The CDR3 spans 14 residues. The V and J ends lost 2 bases and 4 bases respectively, with 9 bases between them. CDR3 bases: TGTGCCAGCAGTTACAGGGGATGGTACAATGAGCAGTTCTTC. The encoded protein is CASSYRGWYNEQFF.

The sample holds one count of this clone. V gene TRBV5-1 combines with J gene TRBJ2-5, with 12 bases fitting TRBD2. CDR1 and CDR2 from the germline V gene are SGHRS and YFSETQ. This CDR3 has 20 residues. J gave up 7 bases and V 3 bases, and 22 bases lay outside the gene matches. CDR3 loop: CASSSLPASGGARVAGTQYF. The CDR3 DNA reads TGCGCCAGCAGCTCGCTCCCGGCTAGCGGGGGGGCAAGAGTTGCAGGGACCCAGTACTTC.

The V gene is TRBV28, the J gene TRBJ1-5; possible D gene TRBD1, 6 bases. Trimming pared 4 bases from V and 1 base from J, leaving 11 bases between. CDR1 and CDR2 from the germline V gene are MDHEN and SYDVKM. The CDR3 is 15 residues long. CDR3 in DNA: TGTGCCAGCAGTTCCCCACAGGGAAGCAATCAGCCCCAGCATTTT. Encoded protein: CASSSPQGSNQPQHF.

The chain carries TRBV2 and TRBJ2-3, with 10 bases that match TRBD2. This CDR3 has 15 amino acids. Germline loops: CDR1 SNHLY, CDR2 FYNNEI. The ends lost 6 bases at V and 2 bases at J; junction bases unmatched: 5. The CDR3 reads CASSGTSANTDTQYF. The CDR3 nucleotides read TGTGCCAGCAGCGGGACTAGCGCGAACACAGATACGCAGTATTTT.

The chain combines TRBV24-1 with TRBJ2-5, with TRBD1 identical over 8 bases. The CDR3 totals 12 residues. CDR1 is KGHDR, CDR2 SFDVKD, per germline. Unmatched junction bases numbered 5, after V lost 10 bases and J lost 5 bases. In DNA form, the CDR3 reads TGTGCCACACAGGGGGTATGGGAGACCCAGTACTTC. This sequence encodes CATQGVWETQYF.

The V gene is TRBV6-5, the J gene TRBJ2-7; 9 nucleotides line up with TRBD2. Germline V gene sequence: CDR1 MNHEY, CDR2 SVGAGI. The CDR3 is made up of 13 amino acids. The V gene end was trimmed by 5 bases and the J gene end by 6 bases; junction bases not matched to a gene: 5. CDR3 residues: CASSTGTSSEQYF. The CDR3 region has the DNA TGTGCCAGCAGTACCGGGACTAGCTCCGAGCAGTACTTC.

The V call is TRBV24-1, the J call TRBJ2-7; possible D gene TRBD2, 5 bases. CDR1 is KGHDR and CDR2 is SFDVKD in the germline V gene. The germline V and J ends were trimmed by 3 bases and 0 bases, with 14 bases remaining between them. The CDR3 is made up of 16 amino acids. CDR3: CATSDPVRGDSYEQYF. In nucleotides, the CDR3 is TGTGCCACCAGTGATCCCGTTCGGGGTGACTCCTACGAGCAGTACTTC.

The chain combines TRBV24-1 with TRBJ2-5; the match to TRBD2 covers 7 bases. J lost 5 bases, V lost 3 bases, and 11 bases had no gene match. The CDR3 totals 16 residues. The V gene's germline CDR1 is KGHDR and CDR2 SFDVKD. In nucleotides, the CDR3 is TGTGCCACCAGTGATGGGGACTACTTGAAAAGGGAGACCCAGTACTTC. It specifies CATSDGDYLKRETQYF.

The chain is built from TRBV18 and TRBJ1-5; the match to TRBD1 covers 7 bases. Unmatched junction bases numbered 1, after V lost 5 bases and J lost 0 bases. This CDR3 comprises 14 residues. CDR1 is KGHSH and CDR2 is LQKENI in the germline V gene. DNA of the CDR3: TGTGCCAGCTCAACAGGGGATAGCAATCAGCCCCAGCATTTT. Residues: CASSTGDSNQPQHF.

This clone was detected only once. The V and J genes are TRBV30 and TRBJ1-6, with unresolved D. The V end was cut by 2 bases, the J end by 3 bases, with 11 bases between. CDR3 size: 15 residues. The germline V gene encodes CDR1 GTSNPN and CDR2 SVGIG (reference sequence). In nucleotides, the CDR3 is TGTGCCTGGAGTACAACGATCCTCTATAATTCACCCCTCCACTTT. Residues: CAWSTTILYNSPLHF.

This clone was counted at least ten times. Other DNA sequences of this sample code for an identical CDR3. The chain links TRBV28 to TRBJ2-7; TRBD1 matches at 9 bases. CDR1 and CDR2 from the germline V gene are MDHEN and SYDVKM. This CDR3 is 15 amino acids long. V trimming: 2 bases; J trimming: 5 bases; junction bases outside the gene matches: 7. In DNA form, the CDR3 reads TGTGCCAGCAGTTTACCCGGGACAGGGTTCCACGAGCAGTACTTC. Translation gives CASSLPGTGFHEQYF.

V and J are TRBV5-1 and TRBJ1-2; no reliable D call. The CDR3 has 13 amino acids. CDR1 is SGHRS and CDR2 is YFSETQ in the germline V gene. V lost 2 bases, J lost 4 bases, and 9 bases lay in between. This CDR3 reads CASSLQSLYGYTF. The DNA for the CDR3 is TGCGCCAGCAGCTTACAGTCCCTCTATGGCTACACCTTC.

The chain joins TRBV10-1 to TRBJ1-2; 9 bases align to TRBD1. CDR3 length: 13 amino acids. Losses at the gene ends were 3 bases for V and 4 bases for J; bases not matched to a gene: 0. Germline assignment: CDR1 WNHNN and CDR2 SYGVQD (reference sequence). CDR3 sequence reads: CASSEQGAYGYTF. The CDR3 DNA is TGCGCCAGCAGTGAACAGGGGGCCTATGGCTACACCTTC.

V and J are TRBV29-1 and TRBJ2-5; tentatively, D is TRBD2 (7 bases). The ends were cut back, 6 bases at V and 4 bases at J, with 15 bases in the middle. The CDR3 length is 13 residues. Germline V CDR1 and CDR2: SQVTM, ANQGSEA. This chain's CDR3 is CSVVEGGAETQYF. CDR3 DNA sequence: TGCAGCGTCGTCGAGGGGGGGGCAGAGACCCAGTACTTC.

The V and J genes are TRBV30 and TRBJ1-2, with 11 bases aligning to TRBD1. Germline V gives CDR1 GTSNPN, CDR2 SVGIG (reference sequence). The CDR3 has 13 amino acids. CDR3 amino acids: CGSDRGPFYGYTF. The CDR3 nucleotides read TGTGGCTCGGACAGGGGGCCATTCTATGGCTACACCTTC. The whole variable domain, remainder taken from reference TRBV30 and TRBJ1-2, is SQTIHQWPATLVQPVGSPLSLECTVEGTSNPNLYWYRQAAGRGLQLLFYSVGIGQISSEVPQNLSASRPQDRQFILSSKKLLLSDSGFYLCGSDRGPFYGYTFGSGTRLTVV.

This clone appeared a single time. The chain combines TRBV7-9 with TRBJ1-2; D possibly corresponds to TRBD1 (5 bases). In germline, CDR1 is SEHNR, CDR2 FQNEAQ (reference sequence). V was shortened by 4 bases and J by 4 bases, with 10 bases between the two germline ends. The CDR3 spans 13 residues. The CDR3 coding sequence is TGTGCCAGCAGCTCCGGGACTCTCTATGGCTACACCTTC. This encodes CASSSGTLYGYTF.

The rearrangement links TRBV10-2 to TRBJ1-5, with 7 bases matching TRBD1. The CDR3 spans 16 residues. V was clipped by 6 bases and J by 3 bases; unmatched bases: 11. Germline-derived CDR1 and CDR2 are WSHSY and SAAADI. The CDR3 DNA follows: TGCGCCAGCAGCGACCCGGGACAGTCAACCAATCAGCCCCAGCATTTT. Protein sequence: CASSDPGQSTNQPQHF.

This clone was observed a handful of times. The V gene is TRBV21-1, the J gene TRBJ2-1; no check of the table's D call, TRBD1, against the DNA was made. TRBV21-1 is a documented pseudogene. The CDR3 is 15 amino acids. The CDR3 region is CASTPGQGKDNEQFF. CDR3 bases: TGTGCCAGCACTCCGGGACAGGGGAAAGACAATGAGCAGTTCTTC.

This clone was observed a few times. The J gene is TRBJ2-1, the V gene TRBV28, with TRBD1 as a possible D gene (6 bases). Germline V gene data show CDR1 as MDHEN and CDR2 as SYDVKM. The V gene lost 3 bases and the J gene lost 3 bases, with 6 bases spanning the gap. This CDR3 comprises 13 residues. The CDR3 sequence: CASSLDSYNEQFF. The CDR3 DNA follows: TGTGCCAGCAGTTTGGACAGCTACAATGAGCAGTTCTTC.

The chain uses TRBV2 and TRBJ1-5; TRBD1 is a possible D gene (6 bases). V lost 6 bases and J 2 bases, leaving 17 bases between the germline ends. This CDR3 contains 16 residues. CDR1 SNHLY and CDR2 FYNNEI come from the germline V gene. The CDR3 DNA sequence: TGTGCCAGCAGACCCTACAGGGCCGGGGGCAATCAGCCCCAGCATTTT. Translated, it gives CASRPYRAGGNQPQHF.